Described below is a single T cell receptor beta chain sequence and its context. What it binds is not known. This specimen belongs to a study of blood T cells in healthy people across ages. Study conclusions and caveats: Older age coincided with a roughly linear decline in TCR beta diversity per million T cells.

V was pared by 6 bases and J by 0 bases, with 9 bases between. The CDR3 consists of 14 residues. Combining a sample-barcoded 5' primer with a J-beta primer mix, a second PCR ran for roughly 6 to 11 cycles. A template-switch adaptor containing 12 random nucleotides labeled each cDNA molecule. Sequencing yielded, for each sample, at least 3 million paired-end reads carrying CDR3. TCRdb re-analysed the 5' RACE reads in MiXCR, keeping a single row per CDR3 protein. The table includes about 1.5 million distinct CDR3 sequences, 42% detected once. Each sample yielded at least 7 million isolated PBMCs. The clonotype was recovered from a woman in her late teens or twenties in good health. Sequencing was carried out using blood. The chain carries TRBV12-3 or TRBV12-4 and TRBJ1-5; D call uncertain. The CDR3 nucleotides are TGTGCCAGCAGCCGGGAGGGTAGCAATCAGCCCCAGCATTTT. Translation gives CASSREGSNQPQHF.